The next 10 T cell receptor beta chains were all read from a single sample in a study of cytomegalovirus exposure and HLA in healthy donors. Amplification used 60 Vbeta primers and 13 Jbeta primers. Assay: immunoSEQ multiplex PCR; the TCRdb copy retains only in-frame clones and omits some. The sample is made up of 80,000 to 95,000 clones, and the top ten hold about 16% of it. The sequencing sample was made of PBMCs. These receptors all come from a man in his fifties or sixties in good health and CMV-seropositive.

The V call is TRBV5-1, the J call TRBJ2-1; D gene unclear. The CDR3 is 15 residues long. Germline V gene data show CDR1 as SGHRS and CDR2 as YFSETQ. V was pared by 1 base and J by 0 bases, with 8 bases between. The CDR3 DNA reads as TGCGCCAGCAGCTTGTCGCGGAGCTCCTACAATGAGCAGTTCTTC. It encodes CASSLSRSSYNEQFF.

The chain is built from TRBV9 and TRBJ1-5, with D possibly matching TRBD1 (5 bases). There are 15 residues in the CDR3. Germline lookup yields CDR1 SGDLS and CDR2 YYNGEE. V shed 4 bases and J shed 6 bases, with 17 bases lying between them. The DNA for the CDR3 is TGTGCCAGCAGCCCCAGCGGGGGGTTAGGTCAGCCCCAGCATTTT. Translated, it gives CASSPSGGLGQPQHF.

The V and J genes are TRBV11-2 and TRBJ1-1, with unresolved D. V lost 1 base and J 4 bases, leaving 10 bases between the germline ends. This CDR3 is 14 amino acids long. The germline V gene encodes CDR1 SGHAT and CDR2 FQNNGV. As DNA, the CDR3 is TGTGCCAGCAGCTTAGCCTCGGGTCGCACTGAAGCTTTCTTT. This sequence encodes CASSLASGRTEAFF.

V usage is TRBV30 and J usage is TRBJ2-7; D unresolved. V was pared by 2 bases and J by 3 bases, with 5 bases between. There are 11 residues in the CDR3. Germline loops: CDR1 GTSNPN, CDR2 SVGIG (reference sequence). The CDR3 protein is CAWSSRYEQYF. Written as DNA, the CDR3 is TGTGCCTGGAGTTCCCGCTACGAGCAGTACTTC.

This chain uses TRBV6-1 with TRBJ2-7; 7 bases agree with TRBD1. The CDR3 length is 13 residues. Looked up from germline, CDR1 is MNHNS and CDR2 is SASEGT. The V segment lost 4 bases and the J segment 4 bases; nucleotides outside the gene matches: 4. The CDR3 region is CASSAGGRYEQYF. The CDR3 nucleotides read TGTGCCAGCAGTGCAGGGGGTAGGTACGAGCAGTACTTC.

This chain joins TRBV4-3 and TRBJ1-1; D unresolved. CDR1 and CDR2 (germline): LGHNA, YSLEER. The CDR3 is 16 amino acids. Trimming stripped 1 base from V and 3 bases from J, with 15 bases between. The CDR3 sequence: CASSQGRPGADTEAFF. CDR3 sequence (DNA): TGCGCCAGCAGCCAAGGGCGTCCGGGTGCGGACACTGAAGCTTTCTTT.

The chain is built from TRBV7-2 and TRBJ1-2; 7 bases agree with TRBD1. Trimming removed 5 bases from V and 4 bases from J; junction bases left unmatched: 7. The CDR3 is 14 residues long. CDR1 and CDR2 (germline): SGHTA, FQGNSA. The CDR3 sequence: CASSRERQGYGYTF. In DNA form, the CDR3 reads TGTGCCAGCAGCCGCGAACGACAGGGCTATGGCTACACCTTC.

The chain couples TRBV11-3 to TRBJ1-1; 10 positions match TRBD1. With V trimmed by 1 base and J by 1 base, 6 bases remained unmatched. The CDR3 sequence is 17 residues long. CDR1 is SGHNT, CDR2 YENEEA, per germline. The CDR3 region is CASSLGRDRGGNTEAFF. CDR3 coding DNA: TGTGCCAGCAGCTTAGGACGGGACAGGGGAGGGAACACTGAAGCTTTCTTT. Combining the CDR3 with reference TRBV11-3 and TRBJ1-1 gives the whole variable domain EAGVVQSPRYKIIEKKQPVAFWCNPISGHNTLYWYLQNLGQGPELLIRYENEEAVDDSQLPKDRFSAERLKGVDSTLKIQPAELGDSAVYLCASSLGRDRGGNTEAFFGQGTRLTVV.

The genes are TRBV9 and TRBJ1-1; D is undetermined. Trimming cost V 8 bases and J 7 bases, with 9 bases left between them. Germline V gives CDR1 SGDLS, CDR2 YYNGEE. The CDR3 sequence is 10 residues long. The CDR3 region is CASGEVEAFF. DNA for the CDR3: TGTGCCAGTGGGGAGGTTGAAGCTTTCTTT.

The rearrangement links TRBV4-1 to TRBJ1-1; D is perhaps TRBD1 (6 bases). Germline lookup yields CDR1 MGHRA and CDR2 YSYEKL. V lost 0 bases and J 0 bases, leaving 20 bases between the germline ends. CDR3 length: 19 residues. The CDR3 protein is CASSQDSPDSYLMNTEAFF. The CDR3 DNA reads as TGCGCCAGCAGCCAAGATAGCCCGGACAGCTACTTGATGAACACTGAAGCTTTCTTT.